This T cell receptor beta chain was found in a study of shared clonotypes between healthy human individuals (dated by TCRdb to the early 2020s). Turning to the overall study: A couple of women and a few men aged 18 to 49 years were included in the cohort. Each donor's leukapheresis produced roughly between about 0.9 and 9.5 billion PBMCs. To increase sequencing depth and limit assay-specific biases, different laboratories used diverse techniques to prepare libraries and sequence TCR repertoires. The study deeply sequenced blood TCR repertoires of about 5 healthy adults to estimate repertoire size and the extent of clonotype sharing between individuals.

Donors were healthy HIV-negative adults with no recently reported acute infections or vaccinations. Every donor was a Caucasian adult living in Nashville, Tennessee, USA. For unsorted samples, 90 million or so PBMCs were counted and genomic DNA was extracted with the QIAamp DNA Blood Mini kit. After blood collection by leukapheresis, PBMCs were isolated using Ficoll-Histopaque density gradient centrifugation and then cryopreserved in the vapor phase of liquid nitrogen. Concerning this clone: Its target antigen remains unknown. Base quality data are lacking; no much larger clone is found one base away.

The CDR3 contains 14 residues, cysteine and phenylalanine counted. Here the CDR3 DNA is all that survives: 42 bases in frame from base 1. V drops 3 bases and J drops 2 bases, leaving 10 bases in between. CDR1 and CDR2 are read off the germline V gene as SGHAT and FQNNGV. TCR CDR3 regions were amplified from genomic DNA by multiplex PCR using the deep immunoSEQ assay. Extracted genomic DNA from each cell subset was distributed evenly across all wells of several immunoSEQ 96-well plates, and each plate was treated as a replicate. For unsorted PBMC, approximately 0.3 ug genomic DNA, equal to 30,000 or so T cell genomes, was loaded into each replicate PCR. Ten immunoSEQ deep assay plates were used to sequence the unsorted PBMC genomic DNA. Purified libraries were measured with a Qubit 3.0 fluorometer, size-checked on a Bioanalyzer 2100, and measured again with the KAPA Library Quantification kit. Every immunoSEQ 96-well plate was sequenced on a dedicated single-read 150-cycle Illumina NextSeq 550 flow cell. As for the original processing: Because the immunoSEQ output included only junctional sequences and no quality scores, the filtering could not be the same as the filtering used for full-length reads. Sequences were annotated with PyIR, a Python wrapper for IgBLAST v1.9, and V/J genes and CDR3 were assigned using IMGT germline references. Reads with weak V/J assignments (E-value above 1e-6), missing CDR3, stop codons, out-of-frame junctions, or ambiguous translated residues were removed. A V3J clonotype was defined by an identical inferred V gene, J gene, and CDR3 amino acid sequence. Percentage overlap between repertoires was calculated by dividing the number of shared unique clonotypes by the size of the smaller repertoire. Repertoire richness was assessed with RTK rarefaction, the Chao1 estimator, and Recon v2.1 estimates of unobserved clonotypes. TCRdb limited this immuneACCESS table to in-frame rearrangements with V and J called. A share of clones is missing; checked studies link under half to unresolved V genes, and the rest is unexplained. From that table come the V and J calls and clone size; the DNA was used to work out D and trimming. Present in this sample are about 470,000 clones, about 85% of which were seen just once. The leading ten clones occupy less than 15% of the sample.

General conclusions and limits of the study: The small number of donors limited the genetic and exposure-history diversity represented. Sampling was restricted to blood, and TCR repertoires in tissues likely differ from the TCR repertoires found in blood. Pairwise subsampling led to the expectation that sequencing depth would affect the degree of clonotype sharing among donors.

Recombination linked TRBV11-2 to TRBJ1-2, with no reliable assignment of the D segment. The clonotype was recovered from a woman aged 40 to 50 in good health. Some clones in this sample may be carry-over from other donors' samples. Sequencing was performed on PBMCs. The DNA is TGTGCCAGCAGCTTTCCGGGGAAGAACTATGGCTACACCTTC. The resulting protein is CASSFPGKNYGYTF.